The 25 T cell receptor beta chains given below trace back to one sample, sequenced in a study of T cells in Graves' hyperthyroidism and ophthalmopathy. The CDR3 regions of TCR beta were amplified from RNA transcripts. First-round RT-PCR targeting the TCR CDR3 was performed with the HTBI primer set. TCRdb independently ran MiXCR on the multiplex PCR reads; one entry per CDR3 protein. The sample carries roughly 380,000 distinct CDR3 sequences, around 18% recorded once. What was sequenced was blood. These receptors were obtained from a middle-aged woman with Graves' ophthalmopathy.

This clonotype was counted ten times or more. The J gene is TRBJ1-1, the V gene TRBV6-5; no reliable D call. Germline V gene sequence: CDR1 MNHEY, CDR2 SVGAGI. CDR3 length equals 13 residues. Between the trimmed V and J ends, which lost 0 bases and 4 bases, there was a span of 6 bases. The CDR3 loop reads CASSYSGITEAFF. In DNA form, the CDR3 reads TGTGCCAGCAGTTACTCAGGGATCACTGAAGCTTTCTTT.

This clonotype was detected ten times or more. This rearrangement joins TRBV5-1 to TRBJ1-1; D gene ambiguous. Germline V gives CDR1 SGHRS, CDR2 YFSETQ. Deletions cut 2 bases from V and 5 bases from J, with 16 bases between. The CDR3 is 15 residues long. The CDR3 here is CASSLLIGQKTEAFF. The CDR3 region has the DNA TGCGCCAGCAGCTTATTGATCGGGCAGAAAACTGAAGCTTTCTTT.

This clonotype was recorded many times. The CDR3 region has the DNA TGTGCCAGCAGTGTAGGGGGTCCGGATCAGCCCCAGCATTTT. This encodes CASSVGGPDQPQHF. The chain couples TRBV2 to TRBJ1-5; possibly TRBD1 for D (6 bases). Germline CDR1 is SNHLY and CDR2 is FYNNEI. V was pared by 4 bases and J by 5 bases, with 12 bases between. The CDR3 has 14 residues.

The chain joins TRBV6-1 to TRBJ1-5; possible D gene TRBD1, 6 bases. CDR3 size: 14 residues. Looked up from germline, CDR1 is MNHNS and CDR2 is SASEGT. The V end lost 6 bases, the J end lost 7 bases, and 16 bases lay between the germline ends. The CDR3 coding sequence is TGTGCCAGCAGCCAAGACAGGTGGGAACAGCCCCAGCATTTT. As protein: CASSQDRWEQPQHF.

This clonotype was counted at least ten times. The rearrangement links TRBV29-1 to TRBJ2-5; D may be TRBD2 (5 bases). The CDR3 contains 13 residues. CDR1 SQVTM and CDR2 ANQGSEA come from the germline V gene. The ends were cut back, 3 bases at V and 5 bases at J, with 13 bases in the middle. As DNA, the CDR3 is TGCAGCGTTGATAGCCCACGAGGGGAGACCCAGTACTTC. Its translation: CSVDSPRGETQYF.

J is TRBJ2-7 and V is TRBV6-1; D may be TRBD2 (7 bases). Trimming shortened V by 7 bases and J by 7 bases, and 20 bases separated the two germline ends. CDR3 length: 14 amino acids. Germline V gene sequence: CDR1 MNHNS, CDR2 SASEGT. The CDR3 DNA reads TGTGCCAGCACCCCTCGGGTAGGGGGGGATGAGCAGTACTTC. This translates into CASTPRVGGDEQYF.

The chain recombines TRBV15 with TRBJ1-2; D call uncertain. The V end lost 4 bases, the J end lost 0 bases, and 12 bases lay between the germline ends. Germline lookup yields CDR1 LNHNV and CDR2 YYDKDF (reference sequence). CDR3 length: 15 amino acids. The CDR3 protein is CATSIDTAANYGYTF. The CDR3 nucleotides read TGTGCCACCAGCATCGACACAGCAGCTAACTATGGCTACACCTTC.

The table lists this clonotype with many counts. This chain links TRBV7-6 with TRBJ2-7; 9 positions match TRBD2. Unmatched junction bases numbered 8, after V lost 1 base and J lost 1 base. The CDR3 spans 17 residues. Germline assignment: CDR1 SGHVS and CDR2 FNYEAQ. The CDR3 DNA is TGTGCCAGCAGCTTAGGACCCCTCAGCGGGAGGTCCTACGAGCAGTACTTC. It specifies CASSLGPLSGRSYEQYF.

This clonotype appeared a few times. This chain connects TRBV4-3 to TRBJ2-7; D call uncertain. V was trimmed by 1 base and J by 7 bases, leaving 14 bases between them. The germline V gene encodes CDR1 LGHNA and CDR2 YSLEER. There are 14 residues in the CDR3. CDR3 residues: CASSQGLSSREQYF. CDR3 nucleotide sequence: TGCGCCAGCAGCCAAGGGTTGAGTAGCCGTGAGCAGTACTTC.

On this clonotype itself: A much larger clonotype is one base distant, so this may be a read error. V and J are TRBV12-3 or TRBV12-4 and TRBJ2-2; TRBD1 matches 8 bases. The V and J ends lost 8 bases and 4 bases, in that order; junction bases with no gene match: 6. The CDR3 length is 14 residues. The CDR3 sequence: CASPGTGLTGELFF. Written as DNA, the CDR3 is TGTGCCAGCCCGGGGACAGGACTCACCGGGGAGCTGTTTTTT.

The chain employs TRBV30 and TRBJ1-1; D gene uncertain. Germline V gives CDR1 GTSNPN, CDR2 SVGIG (reference sequence). Trimming shortened V by 8 bases and J by 1 base, and 8 bases separated the two germline ends. The CDR3 sequence is 11 residues long. Here the CDR3 DNA reads TGTGCCCTTTCCGCGAACACTGAAGCTTTCTTT. Amino acids: CALSANTEAFF.

This clonotype was observed many times. V gene TRBV28 combines with J gene TRBJ2-7; D is unclear. The CDR3 sequence is 13 residues long. Trimming removed 2 bases at V and 6 bases at J, with 11 bases between. Germline V lookup: CDR1 MDHEN, CDR2 SYDVKM. The CDR3 loop is CASSLPTNTEQYF. As DNA, the CDR3 is TGTGCCAGCAGTTTACCAACGAATACCGAGCAGTACTTC.

This clonotype was seen many times. V and J are TRBV7-2 and TRBJ2-6; D might be TRBD2 (6 bases). The CDR3 runs 16 residues. The ends were cut back, 3 bases at V and 12 bases at J, with 21 bases in the middle. Per germline, CDR1 SGHTA and CDR2 FQGNSA. CDR3 sequence reads: CASSLDFGTSRPVLTF. The CDR3 DNA reads TGTGCCAGCAGCTTGGACTTCGGGACTTCACGTCCCGTCCTGACTTTC.

This clonotype was detected many times. J is TRBJ1-5 and V is TRBV4-1; the match to TRBD1 covers 9 bases. V gave up 5 bases and J gave up 5 bases; unmatched junction bases: 7. This CDR3 spans 15 amino acids. The germline V gene encodes CDR1 MGHRA and CDR2 YSYEKL. DNA for the CDR3: TGCGCCAGCAGCGTACAGGGGGCCCAATATCAGCCCCAGCATTTT. It is translated as CASSVQGAQYQPQHF.

Written as DNA, the CDR3 is TGTGCCAGCAGTGACCGGTTAAGCTCCTACGAGCAGTACTTC. It translates to CASSDRLSSYEQYF. J is TRBJ2-7 and V is TRBV12-3 or TRBV12-4; no firm D call. The CDR3 length is 14 residues. V lost 5 bases, J lost 0 bases, and 11 bases lay in between.

For this clonotype: One junction end disagrees with the germline gene, perhaps due to a read error. The chain carries TRBV15 and TRBJ2-4, with D perhaps matching TRBD2 (5 bases). The CDR3 loop spans 20 amino acids. The V gene's germline CDR1 is LNHNV and CDR2 YYDKDF (reference sequence). The CDR3 DNA sequence: TGTGCCACCAGCAGAGATTTAAGAGGACCCGGCTTGGGAGCCAAAAACCTTCAGTACTTC. Amino acids: CATSRDLRGPGLGAKNLQYF.

This clonotype has at least ten counts. The chain links TRBV5-1 to TRBJ1-1; weak D call: TRBD1 (5 bases). The CDR3 is 15 residues long. In germline, CDR1 is SGHRS, CDR2 YFSETQ. Trimming cost V 0 bases and J 7 bases, with 16 bases left between them. The CDR3 nucleotides read TGCGCCAGCAGCTTGGATTTCAGGGTGGGAATTGAAGCTTTCTTT. Translating it yields CASSLDFRVGIEAFF.

This clonotype was recorded at least ten times. The rearrangement joins TRBV6-1 to TRBJ2-7, with D possibly being TRBD2 (6 bases). Germline V lookup: CDR1 MNHNS, CDR2 SASEGT. Trimming pared 6 bases from V and 1 base from J, leaving 16 bases between. The length of the CDR3 is 15 residues. The CDR3 bases are TGTGCCAGCAGCCTACCGGGACTGAATTCCTACGAGCAGTACTTC. Translated, it gives CASSLPGLNSYEQYF.

This clonotype was counted ten times or more. The chain recombines TRBV6-2 or TRBV6-3 with TRBJ2-7; D is unresolved. Trimming took 9 bases from V and 2 from J, leaving 17 bases between them. CDR1 and CDR2 from the germline V gene are MNHEY and SVGEGT. The CDR3 consists of 14 residues. Written as DNA, the CDR3 is TGTGCCAGTGGAGCGTGGGGTTCAACCTACGAGCAGTACTTC. It encodes CASGAWGSTYEQYF.

This clonotype was detected ten times or more. The rearrangement uses TRBV12-3 or TRBV12-4 and TRBJ1-1; TRBD1 is a possible D gene (6 bases). V dropped 2 bases and J dropped 4 bases, with 14 bases sitting between them. This CDR3 is 15 amino acids long. CDR3 residues: CASSLRQGHGTEAFF. CDR3 bases: TGTGCCAGCAGTTTAAGGCAGGGGCACGGCACTGAAGCTTTCTTT.

This clonotype was seen many times. V and J are TRBV7-2 and TRBJ2-2, with 7 bases identical to TRBD2. Losses at the gene ends were 5 bases for V and 2 bases for J; bases not matched to a gene: 8. CDR3 length equals 16 residues. The germline V gene has CDR1 SGHTA and CDR2 FQGNSA. This CDR3 reads CASSPALAVNTGELFF. In DNA, the CDR3 is TGTGCCAGCAGCCCCGCGCTAGCGGTAAACACCGGGGAGCTGTTTTTT.

The chain couples TRBV6-1 to TRBJ2-7, with D possibly being TRBD1 (5 bases). The CDR3 length is 12 residues. V lost 6 bases, J lost 4 bases, and 10 bases lay in between. Germline V gene sequence: CDR1 MNHNS, CDR2 SASEGT. As DNA, the CDR3 is TGTGCCAGCAGAACGACAGAGTACGAGCAGTACTTC. Translated: CASRTTEYEQYF.

This clonotype was seen repeatedly, ten times or more. The genes are TRBV30 and TRBJ1-2, with D perhaps TRBD1 (6 bases). Germline assignment: CDR1 GTSNPN and CDR2 SVGIG (reference sequence). V gave up 0 bases and J gave up 8 bases, with 13 bases separating them. The CDR3 consists of 13 residues. The CDR3 loop reads CAWSVLTGEGYTF. The CDR3 DNA sequence: TGTGCCTGGAGTGTGTTGACAGGAGAAGGCTACACCTTC.

The genes are TRBV5-6 and TRBJ2-1; D is unclear. CDR1 is SGHDT, CDR2 YYEEEE, per germline. Trimming took off 2 bases at V and 9 bases at J, with 9 bases between the two ends. The CDR3 consists of 12 residues. CDR3 coding DNA: TGTGCCAGCAGCTTCGTTAGCCGTGAGCAGTTCTTC. This codes for CASSFVSREQFF.

This clonotype has ten or more counts. The V and J genes are TRBV2 and TRBJ2-2, with a possible D match to TRBD2 (7 bases). The ends were cut back, 7 bases at V and 5 bases at J, with 20 bases in the middle. CDR3 length: 16 amino acids. Germline assignment: CDR1 SNHLY and CDR2 FYNNEI. For the CDR3, the DNA is TGTGCCAGCATCATGGGGGGGGCATCGGGGACCGGGGAGCTGTTTTTT. Translating it yields CASIMGGASGTGELFF.